Listed below are T cell receptor beta chains from one sample, sequenced in a study of CD8 T cells in Susac syndrome. TCRdb re-derived calls from the immunoSEQ multiplex PCR reads in MiXCR, one entry per CDR3 protein. Among 150,000 to 200,000 distinct CDR3 sequences, over 85% were seen once, and the ten largest hold about 0.14%. What was sequenced was CD4+ T cells from PBMCs. Every receptor here comes from a human donor in good health. Both conserved end residues are part of each CDR3. A D gene is named only where the DNA matches it firmly. Part of the rows lack a size; the others show once, few, many or a class for expanded clones.

-,TRBV5-8,-,TRBJ1-4,CATQLRAGSEEKLFF,TGTGCCACCCAACTCAGGGCAGGGTCGGAAGAAAAACTGTTTTTT
once,TRBV27,-,TRBJ2-6,CASSRTEMWAGANVLTF,TGTGCCAGCAGTAGGACGGAGATGTGGGCGGGGGCCAACGTCCTGACTTTC
-,TRBV3-1,-,TRBJ1-2,CASSQDWAGAGYTF,TGTGCCAGCAGCCAAGATTGGGCAGGGGCTGGCTACACCTTC
-,TRBV25-1,TRBD2,TRBJ2-3,CASSPTSGFTDTQYF,TGTGCCAGCAGTCCGACTAGCGGGTTCACAGATACGCAGTATTTT
-,TRBV5-1,TRBD1,TRBJ2-5,CASSLGTVGETQYF,TGCGCCAGCAGCCTAGGGACAGTAGGAGAGACCCAGTACTTC
-,TRBV7-2,-,TRBJ1-2,CASSLLGEPLGYTF,TGTGCCAGCAGCCTCCTCGGGGAGCCTTTAGGCTACACCTTC
-,TRBV6-1,TRBD1,TRBJ1-6,CASSETGGNSPLHF,TGTGCCAGCAGTGAAACAGGGGGTAATTCACCCCTCCACTTT
once,TRBV5-6,-,TRBJ1-6,CASSLIRDGLRSQSPLHF,TGTGCCAGCAGCTTGATCCGGGACGGTCTTCGGTCTCAGTCACCCCTCCACTTT
-,TRBV3-1,-,TRBJ2-7,CASDVRKPGTSSYEQYF,TGTGCCAGCGACGTCAGAAAGCCGGGCACCTCGTCCTACGAGCAGTACTTC
-,TRBV29-1,TRBD1,TRBJ2-4,CSVRTGANIQYF,TGCAGCGTAAGGACAGGGGCAAACATTCAGTACTTC
-,TRBV10-3,TRBD2,TRBJ2-5,CAISALAGGYQETQYF,TGTGCCATCAGTGCCCTAGCGGGGGGTTACCAAGAGACCCAGTACTTC
-,TRBV3-1,-,TRBJ1-1,CASSQEQANTEAFF,TGTGCCAGCAGCCAAGAGCAGGCAAACACTGAAGCTTTCTTT
-,TRBV5-1,TRBD2,TRBJ2-5,CASSLAPAGQETQYF,TGCGCCAGCAGCTTGGCCCCAGCGGGGCAAGAGACCCAGTACTTC
-,TRBV2,TRBD1,TRBJ1-2,CASNPGQGDPILYGYTF,TGTGCCAGCAATCCGGGACAGGGGGACCCAATCCTCTATGGCTACACCTTC
-,TRBV4-1,-,TRBJ1-6,CASSQDSMTANSPLHF,TGCGCCAGCAGCCAAGATAGCATGACAGCGAATTCACCCCTCCACTTT
-,TRBV4-1,-,TRBJ1-1,CASCLDSGRNTEAFF,TGCGCCAGCTGTTTAGATTCGGGGCGAAACACTGAAGCTTTCTTT
-,TRBV29-1,-,TRBJ1-2,CSVNVAGVGYTF,TGCAGCGTGAACGTGGCAGGGGTCGGCTACACCTTC
-,TRBV23-1,TRBD2,TRBJ2-1,CASSQLAGGNRNEQFF,TGCGCCAGCAGTCAACTAGCGGGGGGGAATCGGAATGAGCAGTTCTTC
-,TRBV29-1,TRBD2,TRBJ2-5,CSVERIAGGQETQYF,TGCAGCGTTGAACGGATAGCGGGGGGGCAAGAGACCCAGTACTTC
-,TRBV2,TRBD1,TRBJ1-2,CASSEFGQGYGYTF,TGTGCCAGCAGTGAATTCGGACAGGGCTATGGCTACACCTTC
once,TRBV5-6,TRBD2,TRBJ2-3,CASIQGTSGADTQYF,TGTGCCAGCATCCAAGGGACTAGCGGGGCAGATACGCAGTATTTT